The clone carrying this TCR beta chain was recorded many times. V was pared by 2 bases and J by 5 bases, with 0 bases between. Germline V gene lookup returns CDR1 MDHEN and CDR2 SYDVKM. CDR3 size: 11 residues. The data belong to a study of regulatory T cells in long-lasting Graves disease. Construction of TCR beta libraries relied on iRepertoire HTBI primers and on Arm-PCR targeting CDR3 regions. TCRdb reprocessed the multiplex PCR reads via MiXCR and lists one record per CDR3 protein. The sample has 600,000 to 850,000 distinct CDR3 sequences, 25% to 35% seen once. The time point denotes: persistent/refractory GD, antithyroid drugs over 5 years with positive TRAb. RNA extracted from PBMCs served as the sequencing template.

The clonotype was recovered from a female donor with Graves disease. The V gene is TRBV28, the J gene TRBJ1-4; D is unresolved. The sequencing used peripheral blood mononuclear cells (PBMCs), collected when the disease was refractory, from a patient treated with antithyroid drugs. The CDR3 here is CASSLNEKLFF. The CDR3 DNA reads as TGTGCCAGCAGTTTAAATGAAAAACTGTTTTTT. The variable domain in full, with the rest retrieved from reference TRBV28 and TRBJ1-4, is DVKVTQSSRYLVKRTGEKVFLECVQDMDHENMFWYRQDPGLGLRLIYFSYDVKMKEKGDIPEGYSVSREKKERFSLILESASTNQTSMYLCASSLNEKLFFGSGTQLSVL.